The entry below describes one T cell receptor beta chain. The specificity of this receptor is unknown. There are no base qualities to consult, and no much larger clone falls within one base. This sample is drawn from a study of control samples from healthy donors and cancer patients (TCRdb year 2020). Trimming costs V 7 bases and J 5 bases, and their ends lie 11 bases apart. Measured from the cysteine to the phenylalanine, the CDR3 is 13 residues long. The DNA shown is the 39-base CDR3, in frame from base 1. CDR1 and CDR2 (MNHEY, SVGAGI) derive from the germline V gene. The method was the immunoSEQ multiplex PCR assay. In its TCRdb copy, this immuneACCESS table keeps in-frame sequences only and misses some clones. Where compared with another copy, unresolved V genes explain less than half of these, and the others have no known cause. The sample table contains about 180,000 clones; only one count was recorded for more than 80% of them. Around 1.5% of the sample is in the top ten clones.

The sequence derives from a young man in good health. Source material: blood. The sequence links TRBV6-5 to TRBJ1-4, with the D gene not confidently named. The sequenced DNA is TGTGCCAGCATGAGGGCCCTCAATGAAAAACTGTTTTTT. Its protein reads: CASMRALNEKLFF.